This T cell receptor (beta chain) was identified in a study of post-analysis software for immune sequencing data. Regarding the study as a whole: Controls had lower frequencies than patients of about 5 TRBV segments, which included TRBV5-6, TRBV5-1 and TRBV20-1. Diversity measured as normalized Chao1 was significantly lower in multiple sclerosis patients than in controls. Strong co-clustering by F measure was seen for same-batch samples.

In the case of this clonotype: Antigen: not known. Relative to the germline gene, one junction end is altered; a read error may explain this.

The CDR3 totals 17 residues. cDNA libraries of TCR beta carried unique molecular identifiers. One entry per CDR3 protein, called by TCRdb with MiXCR from the PCR reads. This sample has some 370,000 distinct CDR3 sequences, with less than 40% found just once. This TCR was recovered from a girl aged 5 to 17 with multiple sclerosis. The V gene is TRBV12-3 or TRBV12-4, the J gene TRBJ2-3, with D perhaps TRBD1 or TRBD2 (5 bases each). The sequenced sample was blood. The CDR3 is CASSLRGARISTDAQYF. The CDR3 DNA follows: TGTGCCAGCAGTTTAAGGGGAGCTAGGATCAGCACAGATGCGCAGTATTTT.